This TCR beta chain was captured by sequencing in a study of OX40 agonist ivuxolimab in advanced cancers. Sequencing was performed with immunoSEQ multiplex PCR; in TCRdb, only in-frame clones are kept and a portion is missing. The table records 100,000 to 150,000 clones, 90% to 95% of them present only once. The CDR3 spans 13 residues. Germline CDR1 KGHSH, CDR2 LQKENI. With 6 bases removed from V and 11 bases from J, the gap between germline ends came to 17 bases. The source of this sequence is an adult with an advanced solid tumor such as melanoma, head and neck, liver or kidney cancer. The sample in question was CD4+ or CD8+ T cells sorted from blood, obtained in a trial of the OX40 agonist ivuxolimab. The chain uses TRBV18 and TRBJ1-5, with D tentatively TRBD1 (5 bases). The CDR3 here is CASSLGRTAAQHF. The CDR3 DNA follows: TGTGCCAGCTCTTTGGGACGGACCGCGGCCCAGCATTTT.